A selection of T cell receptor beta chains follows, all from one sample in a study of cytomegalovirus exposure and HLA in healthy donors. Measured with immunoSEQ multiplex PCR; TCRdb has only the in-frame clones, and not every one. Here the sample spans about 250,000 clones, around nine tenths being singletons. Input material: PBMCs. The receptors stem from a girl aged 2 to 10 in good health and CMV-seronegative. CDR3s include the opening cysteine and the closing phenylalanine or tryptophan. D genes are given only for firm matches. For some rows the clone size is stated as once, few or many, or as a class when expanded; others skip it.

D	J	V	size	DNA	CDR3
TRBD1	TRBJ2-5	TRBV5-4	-	TGTGCCAGCAGCTTGTTTGTCTGGGACAGTGGAGAGACCCAGTACTTC	CASSLFVWDSGETQYF
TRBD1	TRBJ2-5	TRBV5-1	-	TGCGCCAGCAGCCCCACAGGGGGCGTTTTGGAGACCCAGTACTTC	CASSPTGGVLETQYF
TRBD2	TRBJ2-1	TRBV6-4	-	TGTGCCAGCAGTGCCGGACTAGCCGGCAATGAGCAGTTCTTC	CASSAGLAGNEQFF
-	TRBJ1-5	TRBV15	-	TGTGCCACCAGCTCTCCCCCGGGGAGCAATCAGCCCCAGCATTTT	CATSSPPGSNQPQHF
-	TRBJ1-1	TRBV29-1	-	TGCAGCGTTGAAGAACTGGGGACATTAATCGTCTTT	CSVEELGTLIVF
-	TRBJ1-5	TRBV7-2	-	TGTGCCATCGCCCCTCAGGGTACCGATCAGCCCCAGCATTTT	CAIAPQGTDQPQHF
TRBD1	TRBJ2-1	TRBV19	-	TGTGCCAGTACTAGGACAGGGGGGTTGGACAGTAGTGAGCAGTTCTTC	CASTRTGGLDSSEQFF
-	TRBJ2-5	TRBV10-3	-	TGTGCCATCCGAGGACGGGAACAAGAGACCCAGTACTTC	CAIRGREQETQYF
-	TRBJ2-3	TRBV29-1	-	TGCAGCGTGAGGATTGGACTTCACACAGATACGCAGTATTTT	CSVRIGLHTDTQYF
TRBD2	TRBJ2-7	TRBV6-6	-	TGTGCCAGCAGTTTCCCCCAGCGGGAAGGTGACTACGAGCAGTACTTC	CASSFPQREGDYEQYF
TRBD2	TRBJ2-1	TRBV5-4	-	TGTGCCAGCAGAGTCGGACTAGCGGAAATCAATGAGCAGTTCTTC	CASRVGLAEINEQFF
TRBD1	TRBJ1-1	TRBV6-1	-	TGTGCCAGCAGTGCCGGGACAGGGGAAACTGAAGCTTTCTTT	CASSAGTGETEAFF
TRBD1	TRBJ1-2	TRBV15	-	TGTGCCACCAGCCTCGGGGACAGGGGTGTTGGCTACACCTTC	CATSLGDRGVGYTF
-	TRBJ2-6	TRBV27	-	TGTGCCAGCAGTTCGACAGGCCCCGGGGCCAACGTCCTGACTTTC	CASSSTGPGANVLTF
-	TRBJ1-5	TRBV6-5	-	TGTGCCAGCAGTTACTCGACTGGTAATCAGCCCCAGCATTTT	CASSYSTGNQPQHF
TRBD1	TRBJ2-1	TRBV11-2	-	TGTGCCAGCAGCCCTCAGGGGGCGGGTGAGCAGTTCTTC	CASSPQGAGEQFF
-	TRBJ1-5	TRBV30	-	TGTGCCTGGAGTGACCTGGCAGGCGGGCGTCAGCCCCAGCATTTT	CAWSDLAGGRQPQHF
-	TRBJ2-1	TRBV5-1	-	TGCGCCAGCAGCCCGGGACTGACAGTCTACAATGAGCAGTTCTTC	CASSPGLTVYNEQFF
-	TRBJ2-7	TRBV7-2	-	TGTGCCAGCAGCGCTCGAGGTCCCGAGCAGTACTTC	CASSARGPEQYF
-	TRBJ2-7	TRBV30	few	TGTGCCTTTTTTTTCAAGCAGAAGGCGGCATACGAGCAGTACTTC	CAFFFKQKAAYEQYF
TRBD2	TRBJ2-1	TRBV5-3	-	TGTGCAAACCACGGGGGGGGGCATGAGCAGTTCTTC	CANHGGGHEQFF
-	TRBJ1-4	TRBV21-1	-	TGTGCCAGCAGCAAAGCGCCCTCAGGGGACGGCCAAAAACTGTTTTTT	CASSKAPSGDGQKLFF
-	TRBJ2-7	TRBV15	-	TGTGCCACCAGCAGAGATATGTCTTACACCTACGAGCAGTACTTC	CATSRDMSYTYEQYF
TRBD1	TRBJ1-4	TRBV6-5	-	TGTGCCAGCAGTTCCCGGGACAGGGTGGCGAAACTGTTTTTT	CASSSRDRVAKLFF
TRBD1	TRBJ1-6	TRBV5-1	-	TGCGCCAGCAGCTGGAACCCGACAGGGACTAATTCACCCCTCCACTTT	CASSWNPTGTNSPLHF
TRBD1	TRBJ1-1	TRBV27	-	TGTGCCAGCAGGAAAGCAGGGGGCCTAACTGAAGCTTTCTTT	CASRKAGGLTEAFF
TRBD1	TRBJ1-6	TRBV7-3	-	TGTGCCAGCAGCGGGGGACAGTTAGCTAATTCACCCCTCCACTTT	CASSGGQLANSPLHF
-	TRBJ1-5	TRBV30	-	TGTGCCTGGAGTGTACCGGGTAGCAATCAGCCCCAGCATTTT	CAWSVPGSNQPQHF
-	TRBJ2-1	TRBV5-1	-	TGCGCCAGCAGCTTGGACAGCTCCTACAATGAGCAGTTCTTC	CASSLDSSYNEQFF
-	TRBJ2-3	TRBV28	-	TGTGCCAGCAGTTTCCCCATAGGGGCTAGCACAGATACGCAGTATTTT	CASSFPIGASTDTQYF
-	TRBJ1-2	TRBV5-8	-	TGTGCCAGCAGCTTTTTGGGGGCTGGCTACACCTTC	CASSFLGAGYTF
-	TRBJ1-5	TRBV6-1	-	TGTGCCAGCAGCGAAGGGCGGAATCAGCCCCAGCATTTT	CASSEGRNQPQHF
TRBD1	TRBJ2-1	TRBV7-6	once	TGTGCCAGCAGCTTAACCGGACAGGGGATTAATGAGCAGTTCTTC	CASSLTGQGINEQFF
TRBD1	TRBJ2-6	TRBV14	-	TGTGCCAGCAGCCCTGGGACAGCGACTCCTGGGGCCAACGTCCTGACTTTC	CASSPGTATPGANVLTF
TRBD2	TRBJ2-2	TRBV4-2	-	TGTGCCAGCAGCCAAGAGAGCGGGGGGGCGGCGAACACCGGGGAGCTGTTTTTT	CASSQESGGAANTGELFF
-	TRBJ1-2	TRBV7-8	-	TGTGCCAGCAGCTTAGAAGCAGGGAACTATGGCTACACCTTC	CASSLEAGNYGYTF
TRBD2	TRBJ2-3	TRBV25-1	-	TGTGCCAGCAGTCGCAGCGGGGCTAGCACAGATACGCAGTATTTT	CASSRSGASTDTQYF
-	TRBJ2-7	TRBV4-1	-	TGCGCCAGCAGCCAAAACGATAGGAGCTACGAGCAGTACTTC	CASSQNDRSYEQYF
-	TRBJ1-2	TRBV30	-	TGTGCCTGGAGTGTTGGGGGGGCAGGAGGCTACACCTTC	CAWSVGGAGGYTF
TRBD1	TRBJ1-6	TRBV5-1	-	TGCGCCAGCAGCTTGCCGAACAGGGGAGGTTCACCCCTCCACTTT	CASSLPNRGGSPLHF
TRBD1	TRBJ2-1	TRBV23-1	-	TGCGCCAGCAGCCAGGGGGCCGGGTTCAATGAGCAGTTCTTC	CASSQGAGFNEQFF
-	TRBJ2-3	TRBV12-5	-	TGTGCTAGTGGCCGGCCTGTTGGGAGGCTCGCAGATACGCAGTATTTT	CASGRPVGRLADTQYF
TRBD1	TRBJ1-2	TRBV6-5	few	TGTGCCAGCAGTGCCCCACAGGGGATCGGCTACACCTTC	CASSAPQGIGYTF
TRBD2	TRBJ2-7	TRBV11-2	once	TGTGCCAGCAGCTTGGAACTAGCGGGGGCTAATTACGAGCAGTACTTC	CASSLELAGANYEQYF
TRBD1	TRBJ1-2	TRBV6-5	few	TGTGCCAGCAGTTACCGGACAGGGATCTATGGCTACACCTTC	CASSYRTGIYGYTF
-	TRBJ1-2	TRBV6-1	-	TGTGCCAGCATTACAGGCTATGGCTACACCTTC	CASITGYGYTF
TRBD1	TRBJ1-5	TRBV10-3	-	TGTGCCATCTCCCGGGGTGACAGGGAGAGCAATCAGCCCCAGCATTTT	CAISRGDRESNQPQHF
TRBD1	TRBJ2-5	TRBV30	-	TGTGCCTGGAGTGTACTGACAGGGCAAGAGACCCAGTACTTC	CAWSVLTGQETQYF
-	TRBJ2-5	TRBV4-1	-	TGCGCCAGCAGCCAAGTGAGCCTCGACCAAGAGACCCAGTACTTC	CASSQVSLDQETQYF
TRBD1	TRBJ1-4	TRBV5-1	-	TGCGCCAGCAGCTCCCAGGGGACAGCGTTGACTGAAAAACTGTTTTTT	CASSSQGTALTEKLFF